The 20 T cell receptor beta chains listed next were all sequenced from one sample in a study of blood T cell repertoires in COVID-19. Repertoires were generated with immunoSEQ multiplex PCR, while TCRdb's copy carries only in-frame clones and drops some. The profile shows around 140,000 clones, around 83% of them singletons. What was sequenced was peripheral blood. The receptors derive from a human donor with acute or convalescent COVID-19. The donor label of this sample is uncertain.

J is TRBJ1-3 and V is TRBV6-1, with 7 nucleotides matching TRBD1. The V gene end was trimmed by 4 bases and the J gene end by 0 bases; junction bases not matched to a gene: 6. This CDR3 contains 16 residues. The germline CDR1 and CDR2 sequences are MNHNS and SASEGT. The CDR3 loop reads CASSGDSRLSGNTIYF. DNA of the CDR3: TGTGCCAGCAGTGGGGACAGCCGCCTCTCTGGAAACACCATATATTTT.

The chain joins TRBV28 to TRBJ1-2; no definite D call. The CDR3 runs to 13 residues. V was cut by 3 bases and J by 10 bases, with 15 bases left in between. CDR1 and CDR2 from the germline V gene are MDHEN and SYDVKM. The CDR3 spells CASSFLGARDYTF. In nucleotides, the CDR3 is TGTGCCAGCAGTTTTTTGGGAGCTCGGGACTACACCTTC.

V gene TRBV19 combines with J gene TRBJ1-5, with 12 bases lining up with TRBD1. The V segment lost 5 bases and the J segment 6 bases; nucleotides outside the gene matches: 8. The CDR3 consists of 16 residues. CDR1 is LNHDA, CDR2 SQIVND, per germline (reference sequence). The CDR3 coding sequence is TGTGCCAGTAGTTTCGGGACAGGGGGCATCAGTCAGCCCCAGCATTTT. It codes for CASSFGTGGISQPQHF.

The J gene is TRBJ2-5, the V gene TRBV7-9; possible D gene TRBD2, 6 bases. Trimming took 7 bases from V and 1 from J, leaving 13 bases between them. Germline-derived CDR1 and CDR2 are SEHNR and FQNEAQ (reference sequence). CDR3 length equals 14 residues. CDR3 DNA: TGTGCCAGCACCCCCCAGGGACTCCAAGAGACCCAGTACTTC. Translated: CASTPQGLQETQYF.

The chain carries TRBV6-1 and TRBJ2-3, with 14 bases identical to TRBD2. The CDR3 runs to 18 residues. CDR1 MNHNS and CDR2 SASEGT come from the germline V gene. Trimming removed 0 bases from V and 4 bases from J; junction bases left unmatched: 6. This CDR3 reads CASSEAPGLAGVPDTQYF. Here the CDR3 DNA reads TGTGCCAGCAGTGAAGCACCGGGACTAGCGGGGGTCCCAGATACGCAGTATTTT.

The gene calls are TRBV5-1 and TRBJ1-1, with TRBD1 identical over 7 bases. The germline V gene encodes CDR1 SGHRS and CDR2 YFSETQ. The CDR3 sequence is 12 residues long. V was pared by 5 bases and J by 5 bases, with 3 bases of the junction left unmatched. CDR3 DNA sequence: TGCGCCAGCAGGAAGACAGGGACTGAAGCTTTCTTT. The encoded protein is CASRKTGTEAFF.

V gene TRBV6-5 combines with J gene TRBJ1-1; 9 positions agree with TRBD1. Germline CDR1 reads MNHEY; CDR2 reads SVGAGI. The CDR3 sequence is 13 residues long. Trimming cost V 2 bases and J 7 bases; bases outside gene matches: 2. The CDR3 bases are TGTGCCAGCAGTTACAACAGGGGGCATGAAGCTTTCTTT. Translated: CASSYNRGHEAFF.

This chain links TRBV7-8 with TRBJ2-7; TRBD1 agrees at 10 bases. CDR3 length: 15 residues. Per germline, CDR1 SGHVS and CDR2 FQNEAQ. J was trimmed by 6 bases and V by 4 bases; bases with no gene match: 9. Written as DNA, the CDR3 is TGTGCCAGCAGCTGGCCGGGGGGGACAGGGGTCGAGCAGTACTTC. Translation: CASSWPGGTGVEQYF. The whole variable domain, remainder taken from reference TRBV7-8 and TRBJ2-7, is GAGVSQSPRYKVAKRGQDVALRCDPISGHVSLFWYQQALGQGPEFLTYFQNEAQLDKSGLPSDRFFAERPEGSVSTLKIQRTQQEDSAVYLCASSWPGGTGVEQYFGPGTRLTVT.

The chain uses TRBV23-1 and TRBJ2-7; no reliable D call. TRBV23-1 qualifies as an ORF whose function is uncertain. This CDR3 has 13 amino acids. The V gene lost 5 bases and the J gene lost 2 bases, with 10 bases spanning the gap. The CDR3 DNA is TGCGCCAGCAGTAGCCTAGTGCCCTACGAGCAGTACTTC. As protein: CASSSLVPYEQYF.

V usage is TRBV5-1 and J usage is TRBJ2-1, with D perhaps matching TRBD2 (6 bases). This CDR3 region has 16 residues. Deletions cut 0 bases from V and 0 bases from J, with 10 bases between. Germline V gene data show CDR1 as SGHRS and CDR2 as YFSETQ. The CDR3 sequence: CASSLGYGSSYNEQFF. In DNA, the CDR3 is TGCGCCAGCAGCTTGGGATACGGGAGCTCCTACAATGAGCAGTTCTTC. The whole variable domain, filled in from reference TRBV5-1 and TRBJ2-1, reads KAGVTQTPRYLIKTRGQQVTLSCSPISGHRSVSWYQQTPGQGLQFLFEYFSETQRNKGNFPGRFSGRQFSNSRSEMNVSTLELGDSALYLCASSLGYGSSYNEQFFGPGTRLTVL.

V and J are TRBV7-3 and TRBJ1-1; 7 positions agree with TRBD1. CDR3 length equals 15 residues. CDR1 is SGHTA and CDR2 is FQGTGA in the germline V gene. With V trimmed by 5 bases and J by 3 bases, 9 bases remained unmatched. The CDR3 protein is CASSPATGRDTEAFF. Here the CDR3 DNA reads TGTGCCAGCAGCCCGGCGACAGGGCGGGACACTGAAGCTTTCTTT. The entire variable domain, with the rest obtained from reference TRBV7-3 and TRBJ1-1, is as follows: GAGVSQTPSNKVTEKGKYVELRCDPISGHTALYWYRQSLGQGPEFLIYFQGTGAADDSGLPNDRFFAVRPEGSVSTLKIQRTERGDSAVYLCASSPATGRDTEAFFGQGTRLTVV.

This clone was found a few times. The V and J genes are TRBV5-8 and TRBJ1-3; 7 bases map to TRBD1. The V gene end was trimmed by 3 bases and the J gene end by 0 bases; junction bases not matched to a gene: 3. The CDR3 is made up of 15 amino acids. Germline assignment: CDR1 SGHTS and CDR2 YDEGEE. The CDR3 nucleotides read TGTGCCAGCAGCTCGGACAGGCTCTCTGGAAACACCATATATTTT. Translating gives CASSSDRLSGNTIYF. The variable domain in full, with the rest retrieved from reference TRBV5-8 and TRBJ1-3, is EAGVTQSPTHLIKTRGQQATLRCSPISGHTSVYWYQQALGLGLQFLLWYDEGEERNRGNFPPRFSGRQFPNYSSELNVNALELEDSALYLCASSSDRLSGNTIYFGEGSWLTVV.

This clone came up a few times. The V gene is TRBV7-3, the J gene TRBJ1-2, with D tentatively TRBD1 (5 bases). Germline lookup yields CDR1 SGHTA and CDR2 FQGTGA. CDR3 length: 14 residues. The V end was cut by 2 bases, the J end by 4 bases, with 11 bases between. The CDR3 region is CASSLSAGSYGYTF. Written as DNA, the CDR3 is TGTGCCAGCAGCTTATCAGCAGGGTCCTATGGCTACACCTTC.

V usage is TRBV20-1 and J usage is TRBJ1-2, with TRBD1 as a possible D gene (5 bases). The CDR3 is 11 residues long. With 5 bases removed from V and 3 bases from J, the gap between germline ends came to 7 bases. CDR1 and CDR2 (germline): DFQATT, SNEGSKA (reference sequence). CDR3 nucleotides: TGCAGTGCTGAACAGGACTATGGCTACACCTTC. This codes for CSAEQDYGYTF.

The J gene is TRBJ1-1, the V gene TRBV19, with TRBD1 as a possible D gene (6 bases). CDR1 is LNHDA and CDR2 is SQIVND in the germline V gene (reference sequence). The CDR3 is 15 amino acids. The V end lost 5 bases, the J end lost 0 bases, and 13 bases lay between the germline ends. In DNA, the CDR3 is TGTGCCAGTAGTCTTGCTCCAGGGGTGAACACTGAAGCTTTCTTT. Amino acid sequence: CASSLAPGVNTEAFF.

The rearrangement uses TRBV7-8 and TRBJ2-3; D perhaps matches TRBD2 (5 bases). Trimming removed 1 base from V and 7 bases from J, with 15 bases in between. Germline-derived CDR1 and CDR2 are SGHVS and FQNEAQ. The CDR3 spans 15 residues. CDR3: CASSLGRGTGNTQYF. The CDR3 DNA follows: TGTGCCAGCAGCTTAGGTCGCGGCACCGGGAATACGCAGTATTTT.

The chain recombines TRBV29-1 with TRBJ2-3; no clear D gene. V was shortened by 2 bases and J by 6 bases, with 6 bases between the two germline ends. The CDR3 totals 11 residues. CDR1 is SQVTM, CDR2 ANQGSEA, per germline. Here the CDR3 DNA reads TGCAGCGTTGAAATCGGGGATACGCAGTATTTT. Translated, it gives CSVEIGDTQYF.

This clone was seen more than once but under ten times. V is TRBV6-2 or TRBV6-3 and J is TRBJ2-2, with D possibly TRBD2 on 6 matching bases. The CDR3 extends over 15 amino acids. V was shortened by 7 bases and J by 4 bases, with 16 bases between the two germline ends. The V gene's germline CDR1 is MNHEY and CDR2 SVGEGT. CDR3 nucleotide sequence: TGTGCCAGCACCCCGGGACGGAGGGGCACCGGGGAGCTGTTTTTT. This gives the protein CASTPGRRGTGELFF.

Note on this clone: The sample has other DNA sequences that encode this CDR3 too. V and J are TRBV7-2 and TRBJ1-3, with 7 bases matching TRBD1. V lost 1 base and J lost 4; bases outside the gene matches: 1. In germline, CDR1 is SGHTA, CDR2 FQGNSA. This CDR3 is built from 14 residues. This CDR3 is CASSLGGGGNTIYF. The CDR3 nucleotides are TGTGCCAGCAGCTTAGGAGGGGGCGGAAACACCATATATTTT.

The J gene is TRBJ2-3, the V gene TRBV2; 7 nucleotides match TRBD2. The CDR3 has 14 amino acids. CDR1 and CDR2 from the germline V gene are SNHLY and FYNNEI. V lost 8 bases, J lost 4 bases, and 9 bases stayed unmatched. CDR3 DNA: TGTGCCAGCCGAGACGGGAGGTCCCCAGATACGCAGTATTTT. Its translation: CASRDGRSPDTQYF. The entire variable domain, with the rest obtained from reference TRBV2 and TRBJ2-3, is as follows: EPEVTQTPSHQVTQMGQEVILRCVPISNHLYFYWYRQILGQKVEFLVSFYNNEISEKSEIFDDQFSVERPDGSNFTLKIRSTKLEDSAMYFCASRDGRSPDTQYFGPGTRLTVL.